One sample yielded the 11 T cell receptor beta chains listed below, sequenced in a study of beta chain features in type 1 diabetes. cDNA synthesis used the whole RNA isolate, giving expressed TCRB sequences. Data came from immunoSEQ multiplex PCR; TCRdb stores just in-frame clones and leaves some out. This sample has hundreds of thousands of clones, with about 32% found just once. Material: naive CD4+ T cells from blood. The origin of the receptors is a man aged 18 to 30 in good health.

The chain carries TRBV30 and TRBJ2-1; D is uncertain. CDR3 length: 12 amino acids. Trimming took off 2 bases at V and 6 bases at J, with 8 bases between the two ends. The germline V gene has CDR1 GTSNPN and CDR2 SVGIG (reference sequence). The CDR3 DNA reads as TGTGCCTGGAGTAGTTCTTTCAATGAGCAGTTCTTC. It is translated as CAWSSSFNEQFF. Based on the CDR3 plus reference TRBV30 and TRBJ2-1, the full variable domain is SQTIHQWPATLVQPVGSPLSLECTVEGTSNPNLYWYRQAAGRGLQLLFYSVGIGQISSEVPQNLSASRPQDRQFILSSKKLLLSDSGFYLCAWSSSFNEQFFGPGTRLTVL.

The chain uses TRBV29-1 and TRBJ2-1; D remains ambiguous. Germline CDR1 reads SQVTM; CDR2 reads ANQGSEA. This CDR3 comprises 14 residues. Trimming shortened V by 2 bases and J by 0 bases, and 8 bases separated the two germline ends. As DNA, the CDR3 is TGCAGCGTTGAAACTCGTTTCTCCTACAATGAGCAGTTCTTC. This sequence encodes CSVETRFSYNEQFF.

This rearrangement joins TRBV7-2 to TRBJ2-2; D unclear. CDR3 size: 14 residues. From germline, CDR1 is SGHTA and CDR2 FQGNSA. V lost 1 base and J 7 bases, leaving 10 bases between the germline ends. The CDR3 is CASSLDFRVGELFF. The CDR3 DNA reads as TGTGCCAGCAGCTTAGATTTTCGGGTCGGGGAGCTGTTTTTT.

The V and J genes are TRBV20-1 and TRBJ2-7; D unclear. Germline CDR1 and CDR2: DFQATT and SNEGSKA (reference sequence). The V end was cut by 6 bases, the J end by 5 bases, with 11 bases between. The CDR3 has 11 amino acids. CDR3 in DNA: TGCAGTGCCCTCCTTCTGAACGAGCAGTACTTC. It codes for CSALLLNEQYF.

This clone was observed a few times. V is TRBV30 and J is TRBJ2-3; D might be TRBD1 or TRBD2, each matching 5 bases. In germline, CDR1 is GTSNPN, CDR2 SVGIG (reference sequence). The CDR3 is 15 amino acids. Trimming pared 2 bases from V and 6 bases from J, leaving 18 bases between. CDR3 in amino acids: CAWSLGHSTGDTQYF. Written as DNA, the CDR3 is TGTGCCTGGAGTCTGGGGCACTCGACGGGGGATACGCAGTATTTT.

This clone appeared a few times. This rearrangement joins TRBV14 to TRBJ2-2, with D possibly TRBD1 on 5 matching bases. Germline CDR1 and CDR2: SGHDN and FVKESK. The CDR3 loop spans 17 amino acids. Trimming removed 4 bases at V and 2 bases at J, with 17 bases between. The CDR3: CASSRRVGAHNTGELFF. The CDR3 DNA is TGTGCCAGCAGCCGCAGGGTAGGGGCGCATAACACCGGGGAGCTGTTTTTT.

Only a few counts were recorded for this clone. This chain links TRBV7-9 with TRBJ2-4; D not resolved. The CDR3 runs to 13 residues. Looked up from germline, CDR1 is SEHNR and CDR2 is FQNEAQ (reference sequence). V was pared by 5 bases and J by 1 base, with 6 bases between. In DNA form, the CDR3 reads TGTGCCAGCAGCCCCTTGGCCAAAAACATTCAGTACTTC. Protein: CASSPLAKNIQYF.

The V gene is TRBV30, the J gene TRBJ2-7; 7 nucleotides agree with TRBD2. The CDR3 totals 13 residues. The germline CDR1 and CDR2 sequences are GTSNPN and SVGIG (reference sequence). V dropped 3 bases and J dropped 5; count of bases not matched to a gene: 7. CDR3 DNA sequence: TGTGCCTGGAGAGGCGGGAGAGCGCACGAGCAGTACTTC. Its protein product is CAWRGGRAHEQYF.

J is TRBJ2-7 and V is TRBV29-1; a possible D gene is TRBD2 (6 bases). Trimming pared 0 bases from V and 3 bases from J, leaving 15 bases between. The CDR3 totals 15 residues. Germline CDR1 SQVTM, CDR2 ANQGSEA. The CDR3 DNA sequence: TGCAGCGTTGAAGATCGGGACTTTTGGGGCTACGAGCAGTACTTC. Its translation is CSVEDRDFWGYEQYF.

The V gene is TRBV18, the J gene TRBJ2-1; 8 nucleotides agree with TRBD2. Looked up from germline, CDR1 is KGHSH and CDR2 is LQKENI. This CDR3 is 16 amino acids long. V was pared by 1 base and J by 2 bases, with 4 bases of the junction left unmatched. In nucleotides, the CDR3 is TGTGCCAGCTCACCACGGAATAGCGGGACCTACAATGAGCAGTTCTTC. Amino acids: CASSPRNSGTYNEQFF.

V gene TRBV30 combines with J gene TRBJ2-2, with no clear D. CDR1 is GTSNPN, CDR2 SVGIG, per germline (reference sequence). CDR3 length equals 13 residues. V was cut by 3 bases and J by 6 bases, with 11 bases left in between. CDR3 sequence: CAWRHMDAGELFF. CDR3 DNA: TGTGCCTGGAGACACATGGACGCCGGGGAGCTGTTTTTT.